This TCR beta chain appears in the sequencing data of a study of OX40 agonist ivuxolimab in advanced cancers. Some clones are missing from TCRdb's copy, which holds only in-frame ones; the method was immunoSEQ multiplex PCR. The sample records 35,000 to 45,000 clones, roughly nine tenths being singletons. At cycle 4 day 1, cycle 7 day 1, and baseline, blood was sampled. Study-wide findings and caveats: Some nonresponders additionally presented with little normalized T-cell clonal expansion.

Comment on this clone: Its specificity is not known. The germline gene is not matched at one end of the junction; a read error may be the cause.

Per germline, CDR1 MDHEN and CDR2 SYDVKM. CDR3 length: 13 residues. This chain links TRBV28 with TRBJ2-2, with TRBD1 matching 7 bases. This clonotype originated in an adult with an advanced solid tumor such as melanoma, head and neck, liver or kidney cancer. Sample: CD4+ or CD8+ T cells sorted from blood, taken in a trial of the OX40 agonist ivuxolimab. The CDR3 here is CVSRDRNTGELFF. For the CDR3, the DNA is TGTGTCAGCCGGGACAGGAACACCGGGGAGCTGTTTTTT.